This TCR beta chain was profiled in a study of shared clonotypes between healthy human individuals (dated by TCRdb to 2020 to 2021). Concerning the study at large: Two women and three men aged 18 to 49 years were included in the cohort. To estimate repertoire size and how much clonotype sharing occurs between individuals, the study deeply sequenced the blood TCR repertoires of five healthy adults. For each donor, CD4 naive and CD4 memory were each given three plates, CD8 naive was given two plates, and CD8 memory was given one plate. To increase sequencing depth and limit assay-specific biases, TCR repertoire library preparation and sequencing were carried out by different laboratories using diverse techniques. Each donor's leukapheresis produced roughly between about 0.8 and 10 billion PBMCs. What the authors observed across the whole study: The small number of donors limited the genetic and exposure-history diversity represented. Even with the large sequencing depth, rarefaction of the sorted-subset datasets indicated that sequencing was incomplete. Based on pairwise subsampling, the degree of clonotype sharing among donors was expected to be affected by sequencing depth. Sampling was limited to blood, and TCR repertoires in tissue likely differ from TCR repertoires in blood. Estimated clonotype richness was generally larger for naive than for memory subsets. Across a handful of donors, about 5% of naive CD4, approximately 3.6% of naive CD8, approximately 2.5% of memory CD4, and approximately 0.4% of memory CD8 clonotypes were shared. Compared with non-shared clonotypes, clonotypes shared by all four sorted-subset donors had higher generation probabilities.

As regards this clone: No antigen is known for it. Per-base qualities were not stored, and no clone one base away is much larger.

CD8 naive samples were obtained by positive selection for CCR7 among CD45RO-negative cells, yielding a CD45RA+CCR7+ population from which TemRA cells were excluded. The donors were healthy, HIV-negative adults who had no recently reported acute infections or vaccinations. All donors were Caucasian adults living in Nashville, Tennessee, USA. After blood collection by leukapheresis, PBMCs were isolated using Ficoll-Histopaque density gradient centrifugation and then cryopreserved in the vapor phase of liquid nitrogen. Analytical flow cytometry was used to check the purity and quantity of every magnetically sorted T cell population. Genomic DNA was isolated from every sorted fraction and measured by UV absorbance on a Nanodrop 2000c. Using the deep immunoSEQ assay, TCR CDR3 regions were amplified from genomic DNA by multiplex PCR. Extracted genomic DNA from each cell subset was spread evenly across all wells of several immunoSEQ 96-well plates, with each plate serving as a replicate. Each replicate PCR for sorted subsets received around 210 ng genomic DNA, equal to about 30,000 T cell genomes. Purified libraries were quantified with a Qubit 3.0 fluorometer, sized on a Bioanalyzer 2100, and re-quantified with the KAPA Library Quantification kit. A separate single-read 150-cycle Illumina NextSeq 550 flow cell was used to sequence each immunoSEQ 96-well plate. Regarding the original processing steps: Because the immunoSEQ output held only junctional sequences and lacked quality scores, the filtering could not match the filtering applied to full-length reads. To assign V/J genes and CDR3, sequences were annotated against IMGT germline references using PyIR, a Python wrapper for IgBLAST v1.9. Reads were removed for weak V/J assignments (E-value above 1e-6), missing CDR3, stop codons, out-of-frame junctions, or ambiguous translated residues. V3J clonotypes were defined by identical inferred V gene, J gene, and CDR3 amino acid sequence. Percentage overlap between repertoires was calculated by dividing the number of shared unique clonotypes by the size of the smaller repertoire. Three approaches were used to assess repertoire richness: RTK rarefaction, the Chao1 estimator, and Recon v2.1 estimates of unobserved clonotypes. Generation probabilities for all TCRbeta clonotypes obtained by the gDNA method from four donors were computed using OLGA. This is the immuneACCESS table as TCRdb keeps it, with only in-frame sequences that have V and J called. A part of the clones is gone; compared with another copy, unresolved V genes explain less than half, and the rest is unexplained. D and trimming come from the DNA, and the V and J calls and clone size come from that table. This sample gives about 610,000 clones in total; roughly 95% of them show up just once. The ten most abundant clones make up about 0.11% of the sample.

The CDR3 goes from the cysteine to the phenylalanine over 15 residues. Left in the record is the CDR3 DNA by itself, 45 bases read in frame from the first base. The germline V gene sets CDR1 to SGHAT and CDR2 to FQNNGV. V gives up 1 base and J gives up 5 bases, and the segment between their germline ends measures 14 bases. This receptor was identified in a woman in her twenties or thirties in good health. The chain was built from TRBV11-2 and TRBJ2-5; perhaps TRBD1 is the D gene, with 6 bases matching. The sample comprised naive CD8+ T cells sorted from blood. What the cell subset or site label conveys for this sample: CD45RA+CCR7+. The bases read TGTGCCAGCAGCTTAGGGTGGGCAGGGGAGGAGACCCAGTACTTC. Its protein reads: CASSLGWAGEETQYF. The full variable domain, with segments outside the CDR3 supplied by the reference TRBV11-2 and TRBJ2-5 proteins, appears as EAGVAQSPRYKIIEKRQSVAFWCNPISGHATLYWYQQILGQGPKLLIQFQNNGVVDDSQLPKDRFSAERLKGVDSTLKIQPAKLEDSAVYLCASSLGWAGEETQYFGPGTRLLVL.